Each of the 31 T cell receptor beta chains below was sequenced from the same sample in a study of monozygotic twins with inflammatory bowel disease. TCRdb reprocessed the 5' RACE reads, with one entry per CDR3 protein and no DNA. This sample's clone table lists 200,000 to 250,000 distinct CDR3 sequences. The material sequenced was blood. These receptors were taken from a human donor with ulcerative colitis or Crohn's disease, or a healthy co-twin of an affected twin (not recorded which).

The rearrangement joins TRBV28 to TRBJ2-3; there is no DNA to check the TCRdb D call of TRBD2. The germline gives CDR1 MDHEN, CDR2 SYDVKM. The CDR3 length is 17 residues. CDR3 sequence reads: CASSPGLAGGTADTQYF.

The chain uses TRBV5-1 and TRBJ1-1; TCRdb calls TRBD1, which cannot be checked without DNA. The CDR3 sequence is 13 residues long. Germline V gene sequence: CDR1 SGHRS, CDR2 YFSETQ. This chain's CDR3 is CASSTGMNTEAFF.

The chain carries TRBV6-1 and TRBJ2-2; TCRdb picks TRBD1, but there is no DNA to check that call. CDR3 length: 15 residues. Germline assignment: CDR1 MNHNS and CDR2 SASEGT. The CDR3 spells CASTVQGSNTGELFF.

The chain combines TRBV15 with TRBJ1-4. The CDR3 consists of 16 residues. Germline V lookup: CDR1 LNHNV, CDR2 YYDKDF (reference sequence). CDR3 sequence reads: CATSSMGGATNEKLFF.

The V gene is TRBV11-3, the J gene TRBJ2-1; TCRdb names TRBD1, which stays unverified in the absence of DNA. CDR1 SGHNT and CDR2 YENEEA come from the germline V gene. CDR3 length: 13 residues. CDR3 sequence: CASSLDWQGKKFF. Based on the CDR3 plus reference TRBV11-3 and TRBJ2-1, the full variable domain is EAGVVQSPRYKIIEKKQPVAFWCNPISGHNTLYWYLQNLGQGPELLIRYENEEAVDDSQLPKDRFSAERLKGVDSTLKIQPAELGDSAVYLCASSLDWQGKKFFGPGTRLTVL.

The gene calls are TRBV4-1 and TRBJ2-3; checking the TCRdb D call of TRBD1 is not possible without DNA. CDR3 size: 16 residues. Germline-derived CDR1 and CDR2 are MGHRA and YSYEKL. The CDR3 region is CASSQEGTSPADTQYF.

The chain links TRBV18 to TRBJ1-1; as DNA is missing, the TRBD1 call by TCRdb cannot be tested. The germline gives CDR1 KGHSH, CDR2 LQKENI. The CDR3 runs 15 residues. CDR3 sequence: CASSRGTGGNTEAFF.

The CDR3 here is CASSPTPGLDLTGELFF. The gene calls are TRBV18 and TRBJ2-2; TCRdb calls TRBD2, which cannot be checked without DNA. Germline assignment: CDR1 KGHSH and CDR2 LQKENI. This CDR3 region has 17 residues.

This chain connects TRBV5-1 to TRBJ1-5; lacking DNA, the TRBD1 call made by TCRdb goes unchecked. Germline V lookup: CDR1 SGHRS, CDR2 YFSETQ. The CDR3 is 16 residues long. CDR3 in amino acids: CASSLGGTGSGQPQHF.

This rearrangement joins TRBV6-2 or TRBV6-3 to TRBJ1-3; TCRdb reports TRBD1, a call that lacks DNA to check it against. There are 17 residues in the CDR3. CDR1 and CDR2 (germline): MNHEY, SVGEGT. This chain's CDR3 is CASSPGTGGNSGNTIYF.

This chain joins TRBV6-5 and TRBJ1-6; absent DNA, TCRdb's TRBD1 call cannot be checked. This CDR3 spans 14 amino acids. Germline CDR1 MNHEY, CDR2 SVGAGI. CDR3 sequence: CASSYGGNYSPLHF.

The V and J genes are TRBV19 and TRBJ1-2; TCRdb outputs TRBD1, but without DNA this stays unchecked. The V gene's germline CDR1 is LNHDA and CDR2 SQIVND (reference sequence). The CDR3 length is 12 residues. The CDR3 sequence: CASVRGDNGYTF.

The chain is built from TRBV12-3 or TRBV12-4 and TRBJ2-7; TCRdb calls TRBD1, which cannot be checked without DNA. The CDR3 extends over 15 amino acids. The CDR3 loop is CASSGDSHFSYEQYF.

CDR3 protein: CASSLTGGDGELFF. V and J are TRBV7-9 and TRBJ2-2; with no DNA, the TCRdb D assignment of TRBD2 cannot be verified. The CDR3 consists of 14 residues. The germline CDR1 and CDR2 sequences are SEHNR and FQNEAQ (reference sequence).

The genes are TRBV12-3 or TRBV12-4 and TRBJ1-2. There are 13 residues in the CDR3. The CDR3 loop reads CASTLGRERGYTF.

The chain is built from TRBV12-3 or TRBV12-4 and TRBJ2-1; TCRdb designates TRBD2, a call that cannot be tested without DNA. The CDR3 has 15 residues. The CDR3 here is CASSLKGGSFIEQFF.

This chain connects TRBV29-1 to TRBJ2-1; TCRdb calls TRBD2, which cannot be checked without DNA. The CDR3 is made up of 15 amino acids. The germline V gene encodes CDR1 SQVTM and CDR2 ANQGSEA. CDR3 amino acids: CSVGGVAGGNDEQFF.

The rearrangement joins TRBV11-2 to TRBJ2-1; the TRBD2 assignment by TCRdb is unverifiable without DNA. CDR3 length: 18 residues. Per germline, CDR1 SGHAT and CDR2 FQNNGV. CDR3: CASSFTLTSGRSYNEQFF. Based on the CDR3 plus reference TRBV11-2 and TRBJ2-1, the full variable domain is EAGVAQSPRYKIIEKRQSVAFWCNPISGHATLYWYQQILGQGPKLLIQFQNNGVVDDSQLPKDRFSAERLKGVDSTLKIQPAKLEDSAVYLCASSFTLTSGRSYNEQFFGPGTRLTVL.

This chain joins TRBV7-2 and TRBJ1-2; TCRdb proposes TRBD1, but this gene call is untestable without DNA. The CDR3 is made up of 14 amino acids. Germline V gene lookup returns CDR1 SGHTA and CDR2 FQGNSA. The CDR3: CASSLGEGPYGYTF.

This sequence joins TRBV15 and TRBJ1-1; TCRdb proposes TRBD1, but this gene call is untestable without DNA. The germline V gene has CDR1 LNHNV and CDR2 YYDKDF (reference sequence). This CDR3 is built from 14 residues. The chain's CDR3 is CATSRHEGGTEAFF.

The rearrangement links TRBV7-3 to TRBJ2-1; TCRdb outputs TRBD1, but without DNA this stays unchecked. Germline V gives CDR1 SGHTA, CDR2 FQGTGA. This CDR3 spans 12 amino acids. The CDR3 loop is CASSRQSGEQFF.

The rearrangement joins TRBV2 to TRBJ1-2. The length of the CDR3 is 13 residues. Per the germline V gene, CDR1 is SNHLY and CDR2 is FYNNEI. The chain's CDR3 is CASSEPANYGYTF.

The genes are TRBV11-1 and TRBJ2-1; TCRdb selects TRBD2, and the lack of DNA leaves this call unchecked. The length of the CDR3 is 20 residues. Germline CDR1 reads SGHAT; CDR2 reads FQDESV (reference sequence). CDR3 sequence: CASSLTPGLAGGASYNEQFF.

This chain connects TRBV19 to TRBJ2-1; TCRdb selects TRBD1, and the lack of DNA leaves this call unchecked. The CDR3 is 15 residues long. CDR1 is LNHDA and CDR2 is SQIVND in the germline V gene (reference sequence). CDR3 residues: CASSPTPPQIYEQFF. The entire variable domain, with the rest obtained from reference TRBV19 and TRBJ2-1, is as follows: DGGITQSPKYLFRKEGQNVTLSCEQNLNHDAMYWYRQDPGQGLRLIYYSQIVNDFQKGDIAEGYSVSREKKESFPLTVTSAQKNPTAFYLCASSPTPPQIYEQFFGPGTRLTVL.

The V and J genes are TRBV5-1 and TRBJ1-2; absent DNA, TCRdb's TRBD1 call cannot be checked. The CDR3 contains 15 residues. In germline, CDR1 is SGHRS, CDR2 YFSETQ. The CDR3: CASSFETGGRDGYTF.

This sequence joins TRBV28 and TRBJ1-1; the TCRdb call, TRBD1, lacks DNA for checking. Germline assignment: CDR1 MDHEN and CDR2 SYDVKM. The CDR3 loop spans 15 amino acids. CDR3 residues: CASSWGRTTNTEAFF.

This chain links TRBV7-9 with TRBJ2-3; TCRdb selects TRBD2, and the lack of DNA leaves this call unchecked. The CDR3 is 16 amino acids. CDR1 and CDR2 from the germline V gene are SEHNR and FQNEAQ (reference sequence). The CDR3 loop reads CASSLGASGNTDTQYF.

J is TRBJ2-3 and V is TRBV9; TCRdb picks TRBD2, but there is no DNA to check that call. The CDR3 runs 15 residues. Germline V gives CDR1 SGDLS, CDR2 YYNGEE. CDR3 loop: CASSVEGPFTDTQYF. The full variable domain, its missing parts supplied by reference TRBV9 and TRBJ2-3, is DSGVTQTPKHLITATGQRVTLRCSPRSGDLSVYWYQQSLDQGLQFLIQYYNGEERAKGNILERFSAQQFPDLHSELNLSSLELGDSALYFCASSVEGPFTDTQYFGPGTRLTVL.

J is TRBJ2-7 and V is TRBV5-1; TCRdb's D gene call, TRBD2, goes unchecked for lack of DNA. Per germline, CDR1 SGHRS and CDR2 YFSETQ. The CDR3 spans 15 residues. CDR3: CASSSTTSGHYEQYF. The variable domain in full, completed from reference TRBV5-1 and TRBJ2-7, reads KAGVTQTPRYLIKTRGQQVTLSCSPISGHRSVSWYQQTPGQGLQFLFEYFSETQRNKGNFPGRFSGRQFSNSRSEMNVSTLELGDSALYLCASSSTTSGHYEQYFGPGTRLTVT.

J is TRBJ1-1 and V is TRBV6-2 or TRBV6-3. Looked up from germline, CDR1 is MNHEY and CDR2 is SVGEGT. This CDR3 is built from 13 residues. CDR3 loop: CASSPMIRAEAFF.

The rearrangement links TRBV20-1 to TRBJ2-7; TCRdb indicates TRBD1, and absent DNA this call remains unverified. The V gene's germline CDR1 is DFQATT and CDR2 SNEGSKA (reference sequence). This CDR3 spans 14 amino acids. This chain's CDR3 is CSASPGTGRYEQYF.